The clone carrying this TCR beta chain was counted at least ten times. The antigen is unknown. TCR beta CDR3 sequences were amplified from RNA transcripts. Using the HTBI primer set, a first-round RT-PCR was run on the TCR CDR3. TCRdb re-called the multiplex PCR reads with MiXCR, one entry per CDR3 protein. Here the sample spans fewer than 400,000 distinct CDR3 sequences, around 15% being singletons. Active moderate-to-severe ophthalmopathy, Clinical Activity Score at least 3, NOSPECS at least 4, under 3 months' duration. Isolation of PBMCs was performed on 8.5 to 10 ml fresh peripheral blood. The record originates from a study of T cells in Graves' hyperthyroidism and ophthalmopathy. Study conclusions and caveats: Most expanded thyroid clonotypes above 0.001 also appeared in blood.

The CDR3 runs 13 residues. Germline values: CDR1 GTSNPN, CDR2 SVGIG (reference sequence). Trimming at V came to 3 bases and at J to 3 bases, leaving 3 bases not matched to a gene. The source of this sequence is a man between 50 and 59 years old with Graves' ophthalmopathy. This sequence joins TRBV30 and TRBJ2-3; TRBD2 matches 7 bases. Sequenced sample: blood. CDR3: CAWSVGGTDTQYF. The CDR3 DNA follows: TGTGCCTGGAGCGTCGGGGGGACAGATACGCAGTATTTT.